Here is one TCR beta chain with its context. Under the authors' procedure: Reference gene primer amplification yielded estimated nucleated cell counts. Profiling relied on immunoSEQ multiplex PCR, and the TCRdb table lists in-frame clones only, not all of them. The D gene and trimming were derived from the DNA, and the V and J assignments and clone size from that table. Of approximately 170,000 clones in the sample, approximately 85% were seen once. This specimen comes from a study of blood T cell repertoires in COVID-19. Turning to the study itself: Sites across the United States, Italy and Spain contributed samples from acute and convalescent COVID-19. T cells, B-cell-depleted T cells, or PBMCs provided the cDNA or gDNA that served as material.

Germline V gene lookup returns CDR1 MNHEY and CDR2 SVGAGI. There are 14 residues in the CDR3. Deletions cut 7 bases from V and 9 bases from J, with 16 bases between. V usage is TRBV6-5 and J usage is TRBJ1-6; perhaps TRBD1 as D (5 bases). This receptor was taken from a man aged 60 to 75 with active or convalescent COVID-19. Sequenced input: peripheral blood. The CDR3 spells CASTPGLSISPLHF. The CDR3 DNA reads as TGTGCCAGCACCCCAGGGCTGTCGATTTCACCCCTCCACTTT.